This T cell receptor (beta chain) was sequenced during a study of T-cell reconstitution after alpha-beta-depleted transplantation in children. This sample's TCRbeta library carried unique molecular identifier barcodes. TCRdb ran MiXCR on the PCR reads and lists one entry per CDR3 protein. This table has 500,000 to 750,000 distinct CDR3 sequences, approximately 30% appearing once. Points from the study as a whole: Most T-cell counts and diversity one year after the transplant came from T cells that were newly produced. Surviving recipient T cells and thymic progenitors produced the high day-60 TCRbeta diversity seen in some patients. There were reportedly several hundred expanded graft clones from which alpha-beta T cells came about two months after transplant.

The sample holds a few counts of this clonotype. Its specificity is unknown. The sample here was PBMCs, taken before TCRalphabeta/CD19-depleted stem cell transplant. This TCR was recovered from a boy younger than two with Wiskott-Aldrich syndrome, due to receive a stem cell transplant.

The CDR3 loop reads CSAPHLFTGNTEAFF. As DNA, the CDR3 is TGCAGTGCTCCACATCTATTTACAGGGAACACTGAAGCTTTCTTT. The chain joins TRBV20-1 to TRBJ1-1; D is possibly TRBD1 (5 bases). The V end was cut by 5 bases, the J end by 1 base, with 17 bases between. CDR3 length: 15 residues. The germline V gene encodes CDR1 DFQATT and CDR2 SNEGSKA (reference sequence).